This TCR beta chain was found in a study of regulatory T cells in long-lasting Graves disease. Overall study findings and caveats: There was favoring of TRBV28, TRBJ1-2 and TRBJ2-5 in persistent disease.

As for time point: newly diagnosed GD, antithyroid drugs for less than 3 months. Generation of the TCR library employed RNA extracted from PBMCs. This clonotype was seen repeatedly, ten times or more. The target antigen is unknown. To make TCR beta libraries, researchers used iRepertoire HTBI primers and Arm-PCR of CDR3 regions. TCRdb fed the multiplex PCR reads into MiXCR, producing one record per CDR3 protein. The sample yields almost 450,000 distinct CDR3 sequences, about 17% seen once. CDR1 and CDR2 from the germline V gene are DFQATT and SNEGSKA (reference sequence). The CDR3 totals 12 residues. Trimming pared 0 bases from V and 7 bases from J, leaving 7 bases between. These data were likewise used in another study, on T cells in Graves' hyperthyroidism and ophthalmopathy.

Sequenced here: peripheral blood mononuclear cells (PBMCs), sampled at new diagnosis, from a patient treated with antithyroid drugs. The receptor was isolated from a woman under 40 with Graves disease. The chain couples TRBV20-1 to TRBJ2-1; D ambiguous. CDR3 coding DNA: TGCAGTGCTAGAGAGATGAGAAATGAGCAGTTCTTC. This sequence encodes CSAREMRNEQFF.